The subject of this entry is one T cell receptor beta chain. This specimen belongs to a study of molecular identifiers for immune sequencing clone quantification. Germline V gives CDR1 SQVTM, CDR2 ANQGSEA. V gave up 2 bases and J gave up 6 bases, with 10 bases separating them. This CDR3 spans 13 amino acids. TCRdb re-derived calls from the PCR reads in MiXCR, one entry per CDR3 protein. This sample has about 510,000 distinct CDR3 sequences; roughly 25% occur once, and the top ten carry 0.7% to 0.9%. The sample was naive CD8+ T cells from blood, with Jurkat cell RNA spiked in. Stated subset: FACS-sorted CD8+CD4-CCR7+CD45RA+ naive T cells. The rearrangement uses TRBV29-1 and TRBJ1-4, with D tentatively TRBD1 (5 bases). This TCR was recovered from a human donor in good health. Some libraries in this study had Jurkat cell RNA spiked in. The chain's CDR3 is CSVEIREDEKLFF. The CDR3 bases are TGCAGCGTTGAAATCAGGGAGGATGAAAAACTGTTTTTT. The variable domain in full, completed from reference TRBV29-1 and TRBJ1-4, reads SAVISQKPSRDICQRGTSLTIQCQVDSQVTMMFWYRQQPGQSLTLIATANQGSEATYESGFVIDKFPISRPNLTFSTLTVSNMSPEDSSIYLCSVEIREDEKLFFGSGTQLSVL.